This T cell receptor (beta chain) appears in the sequencing data of a study of blood T cell repertoires in COVID-19. Assay used: immunoSEQ multiplex PCR; TCRdb lists only in-frame clones, some missing. Here the sample spans under 90,000 clones, 80% being singletons. The sample was peripheral blood. This sequence originates from a human donor in a cohort sampled during active COVID-19.

CDR3: CASSLQASYEQYF. DNA for the CDR3: TGTGCCAGCAGTTTACAGGCGTCCTACGAGCAGTACTTC. This chain uses TRBV6-6 with TRBJ2-7, with D possibly being TRBD1 (5 bases). The CDR3 spans 13 residues. Germline V gene data show CDR1 as MNHNY and CDR2 as SVGAGI (reference sequence). Trimming shortened V by 4 bases and J by 1 base, and 8 bases separated the two germline ends.